The 29 T cell receptor beta chains in this list originate from one sample, sequenced in a study of neoadjuvant anti-PD-1 for oral cavity cancer. Sequencing was performed with immunoSEQ multiplex PCR; in TCRdb, only in-frame clones are kept and a portion is missing. The data contain about 81,000 clones, around 80% of them singletons. Here the sequenced sample was PBMCs, taken before nivolumab (anti-PD-1) treatment. Receptors originate from a person between 40 and 79 years old with oral cavity squamous cell carcinoma.

V gene TRBV10-1 combines with J gene TRBJ2-1; D not certain. CDR1 and CDR2 (germline): WNHNN, SYGVQD (reference sequence). This CDR3 spans 13 amino acids. V lost 5 bases and J 7 bases, leaving 12 bases between the germline ends. The CDR3 DNA reads as TGCGCCAGCAGTCCTGATGTGGTAAATGAGCAGTTCTTC. As protein: CASSPDVVNEQFF.

The chain carries TRBV28 and TRBJ1-5, with D uncertain. The CDR3 extends over 14 amino acids. V gave up 5 bases and J gave up 7 bases, with 15 bases separating them. Germline-derived CDR1 and CDR2 are MDHEN and SYDVKM. CDR3 bases: TGTGCCAGCAGTGTCTTCATGGCCCGACAGCCCCAGCATTTT. Protein: CASSVFMARQPQHF.

A single count supports this clone. The chain links TRBV29-1 to TRBJ1-2; 12 nucleotides match TRBD1. J lost 4 bases, V lost 1 base, and 10 bases had no gene match. Germline CDR1 is SQVTM and CDR2 is ANQGSEA. The CDR3 runs to 17 residues. Written as DNA, the CDR3 is TGCAGCGTTGAAGCGCAAACAGGGACAGGGGGCGCCTATGGCTACACCTTC. Its protein product is CSVEAQTGTGGAYGYTF. The whole variable domain, filled in from reference TRBV29-1 and TRBJ1-2, reads SAVISQKPSRDICQRGTSLTIQCQVDSQVTMMFWYRQQPGQSLTLIATANQGSEATYESGFVIDKFPISRPNLTFSTLTVSNMSPEDSSIYLCSVEAQTGTGGAYGYTFGSGTRLTVV.

This clone was observed a few times. The chain employs TRBV19 and TRBJ2-7; 12 bases map to TRBD1. CDR3 length: 16 amino acids. J was trimmed by 7 bases and V by 5 bases; bases with no gene match: 12. Germline CDR1 reads LNHDA; CDR2 reads SQIVND (reference sequence). The CDR3 nucleotides read TGTGCCAGTAGTCCTGGGTCCGGGACAGGGGGCAGGGAGCAGTACTTC. It encodes CASSPGSGTGGREQYF. Together with reference TRBV19 and TRBJ2-7, the CDR3 gives the full variable domain: DGGITQSPKYLFRKEGQNVTLSCEQNLNHDAMYWYRQDPGQGLRLIYYSQIVNDFQKGDIAEGYSVSREKKESFPLTVTSAQKNPTAFYLCASSPGSGTGGREQYFGPGTRLTVT.

Note on this clone: The conserved closing phenylalanine or tryptophan is absent in this CDR3, likely reflecting a read error. This chain connects TRBV6-5 to TRBJ1-2, with D possibly being TRBD1 (5 bases). The CDR3 has 14 residues. Germline assignment: CDR1 MNHEY and CDR2 SVGAGI. With 6 bases removed from V and 8 bases from J, the gap between germline ends came to 19 bases. CDR3 in amino acids: CASSLDSGLGGYTL. For the CDR3, the DNA is TGTGCCAGCAGCCTCGACAGTGGTCTTGGAGGCTACACCCTC.

CDR3 DNA sequence: TGTGCCAGCAGTGAAATGGGACTGGGTCGCACAGATACGCAGTATTTT. Protein: CASSEMGLGRTDTQYF. This chain joins TRBV2 and TRBJ2-3; D is perhaps TRBD2 (6 bases). This CDR3 is 16 amino acids long. Trimming removed 2 bases from V and 1 base from J, with 13 bases in between. In germline, CDR1 is SNHLY, CDR2 FYNNEI.

The CDR3 loop reads CASSPAGGGNYGYTF. The DNA for the CDR3 is TGTGCCAGCAGCCCGGCCGGGGGAGGCAACTATGGCTACACCTTC. The chain employs TRBV7-9 and TRBJ1-2; possibly TRBD1 for D (5 bases). V shed 5 bases and J shed 2 bases, with 15 bases lying between them. The germline gives CDR1 SEHNR, CDR2 FQNEAQ (reference sequence). The CDR3 runs 15 residues.

The V gene is TRBV10-3, the J gene TRBJ1-2; 9 positions agree with TRBD1. From germline, CDR1 is ENHRY and CDR2 SYGVKD. This CDR3 contains 13 residues. V lost 4 bases to trimming and J lost 7 bases; unmatched junction nucleotides: 4. The CDR3: CAISVGQGSGYTF. In nucleotides, the CDR3 is TGTGCCATCAGTGTCGGACAGGGGAGTGGCTACACCTTC.

The chain carries TRBV19 and TRBJ2-7; the D gene is possibly TRBD1 (6 bases). The germline V gene encodes CDR1 LNHDA and CDR2 SQIVND (reference sequence). Between the trimmed V and J ends, which lost 7 bases and 4 bases, there was a span of 17 bases. CDR3 size: 14 residues. The CDR3 DNA reads TGTGCCAGTATGGGGGCAGGGAAAGGTTACGAGCAGTACTTC. It specifies CASMGAGKGYEQYF. The whole variable domain, remainder taken from reference TRBV19 and TRBJ2-7, is DGGITQSPKYLFRKEGQNVTLSCEQNLNHDAMYWYRQDPGQGLRLIYYSQIVNDFQKGDIAEGYSVSREKKESFPLTVTSAQKNPTAFYLCASMGAGKGYEQYFGPGTRLTVT.

The chain employs TRBV6-1 and TRBJ2-2; 7 bases align to TRBD1. CDR3 size: 17 residues. With V trimmed by 4 bases and J by 0 bases, 8 bases remained unmatched. Germline loops: CDR1 MNHNS, CDR2 SASEGT. DNA for the CDR3: TGTGCCAGCAGTGTATTCGAGGGGGCCACGAACACCGGGGAGCTGTTTTTT. This encodes CASSVFEGATNTGELFF.

J is TRBJ1-2 and V is TRBV19, with a possible D match to TRBD1 (5 bases). Germline V gene lookup returns CDR1 LNHDA and CDR2 SQIVND (reference sequence). CDR3 size: 16 residues. V lost 3 bases and J 9 bases, leaving 23 bases between the germline ends. The CDR3 is CASSISGSGTRRSYTF. CDR3 nucleotides: TGTGCCAGTAGTATTTCGGGGAGCGGGACCCGGAGGAGCTACACCTTC.

This chain uses TRBV29-1 with TRBJ2-3; 9 bases fit TRBD2. Losses at the gene ends were 0 bases for V and 5 bases for J; bases not matched to a gene: 3. This CDR3 spans 14 amino acids. Germline CDR1 SQVTM, CDR2 ANQGSEA. CDR3 loop: CSVEESGRQDTQYF. The CDR3 region has the DNA TGCAGCGTTGAAGAGAGCGGGAGGCAAGATACGCAGTATTTT.

The chain has TRBV5-6 and TRBJ2-1, with 9 bases aligning to TRBD1. This CDR3 has 15 amino acids. Germline V gene lookup returns CDR1 SGHDT and CDR2 YYEEEE. The junction had 6 bases not matched to a gene; V was cut back by 2 bases and J by 6 bases. CDR3 in DNA: TGTGCCAGCAGCTTCCGGGACAGGGACCTCAATGAGCAGTTCTTC. As protein: CASSFRDRDLNEQFF. Drawing the rest from reference TRBV5-6 and TRBJ2-1, the complete variable domain is DAGVTQSPTHLIKTRGQQVTLRCSPKSGHDTVSWYQQALGQGPQFIFQYYEEEERQRGNFPDRFSGHQFPNYSSELNVNALLLGDSALYLCASSFRDRDLNEQFFGPGTRLTVL.

V and J are TRBV4-2 and TRBJ2-1; possible D gene TRBD1, 5 bases. CDR1 is LGHNA and CDR2 is YNFKEQ in the germline V gene. The CDR3 is 17 amino acids. The ends were cut back, 0 bases at V and 3 bases at J, with 15 bases in the middle. The CDR3 spells CASSQDSQGSSYNEQFF. DNA of the CDR3: TGTGCCAGCAGCCAAGATTCCCAGGGCTCGAGCTACAATGAGCAGTTCTTC.

The J gene is TRBJ2-3, the V gene TRBV2, with 9 bases aligning to TRBD2. The CDR3 spans 16 residues. Losses at the gene ends were 3 bases for V and 4 bases for J; bases not matched to a gene: 8. Germline-derived CDR1 and CDR2 are SNHLY and FYNNEI. CDR3 in DNA: TGTGCCAGCAGTGAGGGATATAGCGGGAGAGCAGATACGCAGTATTTT. Translation gives CASSEGYSGRADTQYF.

This rearrangement joins TRBV6-1 to TRBJ1-2; 9 bases are shared with TRBD1. The CDR3 covers 15 residues. Germline lookup yields CDR1 MNHNS and CDR2 SASEGT. Trimming removed 4 bases from V and 2 bases from J; junction bases left unmatched: 5. The CDR3 is CASSGPGTGNYGYTF. Written as DNA, the CDR3 is TGTGCCAGCAGTGGTCCCGGGACAGGGAACTATGGCTACACCTTC.

The genes are TRBV25-1 and TRBJ1-2; D call uncertain. The V gene lost 3 bases and the J gene lost 4 bases, with 12 bases spanning the gap. The CDR3 totals 14 residues. CDR1 MGHDK and CDR2 SYGVNS come from the germline V gene. For the CDR3, the DNA is TGTGCCAGCAGTGATCCCGGCCGAAGCTATGGCTACACCTTC. Its protein product is CASSDPGRSYGYTF.

The J gene is TRBJ2-7, the V gene TRBV12-5; 12 nucleotides line up with TRBD2. This CDR3 spans 15 amino acids. V gave up 9 bases and J gave up 3 bases; unmatched junction bases: 9. Germline V CDR1 and CDR2: LGHNT, FRNRAP. CDR3 in amino acids: CASLKGLAGNYEQYF. The DNA of the CDR3 is TGTGCTAGCCTAAAAGGACTAGCGGGGAACTACGAGCAGTACTTC. Based on the CDR3 plus reference TRBV12-5 and TRBJ2-7, the full variable domain is DARVTQTPRHKVTEMGQEVTMRCQPILGHNTVFWYRQTMMQGLELLAYFRNRAPLDDSGMPKDRFSAEMPDATLATLKIQPSEPRDSAVYFCASLKGLAGNYEQYFGPGTRLTVT.

V is TRBV28 and J is TRBJ2-1; TRBD2 agrees at 11 bases. Per the germline V gene, CDR1 is MDHEN and CDR2 is SYDVKM. CDR3 length: 16 residues. V lost 1 base and J lost 7; bases outside the gene matches: 6. DNA of the CDR3: TGTGCCAGCAGTTTATTTGTAGCTAGCGGGAGGAATGAGCAGTTCTTC. It translates to CASSLFVASGRNEQFF.

The chain has TRBV6-5 and TRBJ2-5; the D is unclear. Per germline, CDR1 MNHEY and CDR2 SVGAGI. There are 14 residues in the CDR3. V lost 2 bases and J lost 0, with 7 bases in between. CDR3 amino acids: CASSYATYQETQYF. The CDR3 coding sequence is TGTGCCAGCAGTTACGCGACCTACCAAGAGACCCAGTACTTC.

The V gene is TRBV4-1, the J gene TRBJ1-5; D is possibly TRBD1 (5 bases). This CDR3 is built from 15 residues. V lost 4 bases and J 1 base, leaving 11 bases between the germline ends. Germline values: CDR1 MGHRA, CDR2 YSYEKL. CDR3 region: CASSPQGVSNQPQHF. CDR3 DNA sequence: TGCGCCAGCAGCCCCCAGGGAGTGAGCAATCAGCCCCAGCATTTT.

CDR3 amino acids: CATSSLAALNEKLFF. The CDR3 DNA follows: TGTGCCACCAGCAGTTTGGCGGCTCTAAATGAAAAACTGTTTTTT. The chain carries TRBV15 and TRBJ1-4; D not certain. CDR3 length equals 15 residues. Germline CDR1 LNHNV, CDR2 YYDKDF (reference sequence). V was cut by 3 bases and J by 5 bases, with 13 bases left in between.

The V and J genes are TRBV27 and TRBJ2-7; D is uncertain. CDR3 length equals 15 residues. Looked up from germline, CDR1 is MNHEY and CDR2 is SMNVEV (reference sequence). V was pared by 2 bases and J by 2 bases, with 13 bases between. The CDR3 DNA is TGTGCCAGCAGTTTAGGGTGGGAAGTCCCCTACGAGCAGTACTTC. This gives the protein CASSLGWEVPYEQYF.

The chain links TRBV5-1 to TRBJ2-5; D uncertain. This CDR3 contains 11 residues. CDR1 and CDR2 (germline): SGHRS, YFSETQ. Between the trimmed V and J ends, which lost 3 bases and 0 bases, there was a span of 0 bases. CDR3 sequence reads: CASSYQETQYF. Here the CDR3 DNA reads TGCGCCAGCAGCTACCAAGAGACCCAGTACTTC.

The rearrangement links TRBV19 to TRBJ2-1; weak D call: TRBD1 (6 bases). The CDR3 consists of 14 residues. CDR1 is LNHDA and CDR2 is SQIVND in the germline V gene (reference sequence). V lost 1 base and J 4 bases, leaving 8 bases between the germline ends. The CDR3 loop reads CASSIGTEYNEQFF. The CDR3 nucleotides read TGTGCCAGTAGTATAGGGACAGAATACAATGAGCAGTTCTTC. The variable domain in full, with the rest retrieved from reference TRBV19 and TRBJ2-1, is DGGITQSPKYLFRKEGQNVTLSCEQNLNHDAMYWYRQDPGQGLRLIYYSQIVNDFQKGDIAEGYSVSREKKESFPLTVTSAQKNPTAFYLCASSIGTEYNEQFFGPGTRLTVL.

The genes are TRBV7-9 and TRBJ2-5, with 11 bases fitting TRBD1. This CDR3 region has 17 residues. The V segment lost 1 base and the J segment 5 bases; nucleotides outside the gene matches: 9. The germline V gene encodes CDR1 SEHNR and CDR2 FQNEAQ (reference sequence). The CDR3 is CASSLVLGTGGLETQYF. Here the CDR3 DNA reads TGTGCCAGCAGCTTAGTGTTAGGGACAGGGGGATTGGAGACCCAGTACTTC.

The chain combines TRBV5-1 with TRBJ1-2; TRBD1 matches at 7 bases. This CDR3 is built from 13 residues. V trimming: 2 bases; J trimming: 8 bases; junction bases outside the gene matches: 6. Germline values: CDR1 SGHRS, CDR2 YFSETQ. The DNA of the CDR3 is TGCGCCAGCAGCTTTGAGGGGGCTGAGGGCTACACCTTC. Translating gives CASSFEGAEGYTF. The entire variable domain, with the rest obtained from reference TRBV5-1 and TRBJ1-2, is as follows: KAGVTQTPRYLIKTRGQQVTLSCSPISGHRSVSWYQQTPGQGLQFLFEYFSETQRNKGNFPGRFSGRQFSNSRSEMNVSTLELGDSALYLCASSFEGAEGYTFGSGTRLTVV.

The genes are TRBV14 and TRBJ2-7; no reliable D call. The CDR3 is 14 amino acids. V was shortened by 0 bases and J by 1 base, with 7 bases between the two germline ends. Germline V gives CDR1 SGHDN, CDR2 FVKESK. The chain's CDR3 is CASSQEEGSYEQYF. DNA for the CDR3: TGTGCCAGCAGCCAAGAAGAAGGGTCCTACGAGCAGTACTTC.

This rearrangement joins TRBV29-1 to TRBJ2-1; 7 nucleotides agree with TRBD1. There are 14 residues in the CDR3. CDR1 SQVTM and CDR2 ANQGSEA come from the germline V gene. V lost 1 base, J lost 6 bases, and 6 bases stayed unmatched. Written as DNA, the CDR3 is TGCAGCGTTGAAGGGAGACAGGGTCGCAATGAGCAGTTCTTC. It translates to CSVEGRQGRNEQFF.